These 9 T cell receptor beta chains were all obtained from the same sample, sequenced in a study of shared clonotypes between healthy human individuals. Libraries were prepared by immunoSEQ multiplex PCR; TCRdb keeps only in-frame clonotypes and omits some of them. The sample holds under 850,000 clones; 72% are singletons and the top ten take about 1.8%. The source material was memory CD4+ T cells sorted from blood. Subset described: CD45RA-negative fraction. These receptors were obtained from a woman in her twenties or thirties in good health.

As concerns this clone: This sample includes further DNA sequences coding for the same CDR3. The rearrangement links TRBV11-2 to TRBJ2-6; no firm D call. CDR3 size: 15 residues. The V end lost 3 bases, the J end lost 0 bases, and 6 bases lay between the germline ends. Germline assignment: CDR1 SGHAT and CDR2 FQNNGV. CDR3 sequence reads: CASSLVPSGANVLTF. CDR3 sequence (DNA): TGTGCCAGCAGCTTGGTGCCCTCTGGGGCCAACGTCCTGACTTTC.

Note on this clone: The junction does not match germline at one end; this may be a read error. The CDR3 DNA reads TGTGCCACCAGTAGGCAGGGGTCCTACAATGAGCAGTTCTTC. This translates into CATSRQGSYNEQFF. The chain recombines TRBV27 with TRBJ2-1; possible D gene TRBD1, 6 bases. The CDR3 spans 14 residues. From germline, CDR1 is MNHEY and CDR2 SMNVEV (reference sequence).

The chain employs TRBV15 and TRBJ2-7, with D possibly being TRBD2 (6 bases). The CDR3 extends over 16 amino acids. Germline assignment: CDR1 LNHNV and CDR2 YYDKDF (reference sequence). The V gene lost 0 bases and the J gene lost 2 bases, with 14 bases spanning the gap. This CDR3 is CATSREGLRGTYEQYF. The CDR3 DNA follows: TGTGCCACCAGCAGAGAGGGGTTGCGGGGTACCTACGAGCAGTACTTC.

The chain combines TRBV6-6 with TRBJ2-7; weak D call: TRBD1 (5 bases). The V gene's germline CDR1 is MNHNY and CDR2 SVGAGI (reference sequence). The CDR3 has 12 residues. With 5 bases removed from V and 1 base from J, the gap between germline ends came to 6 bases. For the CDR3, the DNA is TGTGCCAGCAGTGGGGCGTCCTACGAGCAGTACTTC. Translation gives CASSGASYEQYF.

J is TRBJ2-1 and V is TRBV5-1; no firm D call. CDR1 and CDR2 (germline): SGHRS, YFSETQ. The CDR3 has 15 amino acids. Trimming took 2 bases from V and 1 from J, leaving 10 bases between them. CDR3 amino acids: CASSFRVGSYNEQFF. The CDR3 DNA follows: TGCGCCAGCAGCTTCCGGGTGGGTTCCTACAATGAGCAGTTCTTC.

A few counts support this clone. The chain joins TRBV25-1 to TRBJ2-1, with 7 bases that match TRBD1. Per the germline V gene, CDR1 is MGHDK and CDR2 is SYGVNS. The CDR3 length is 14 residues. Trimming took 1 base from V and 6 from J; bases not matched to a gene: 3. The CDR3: CASSEFGTANEQFF. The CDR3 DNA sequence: TGTGCCAGCAGTGAATTTGGGACAGCCAATGAGCAGTTCTTC.

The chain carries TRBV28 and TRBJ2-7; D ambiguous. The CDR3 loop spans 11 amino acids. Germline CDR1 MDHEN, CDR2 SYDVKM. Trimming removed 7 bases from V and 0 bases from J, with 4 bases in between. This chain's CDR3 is CASTNSYEQYF. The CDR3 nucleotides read TGTGCCAGCACTAACTCCTACGAGCAGTACTTC.

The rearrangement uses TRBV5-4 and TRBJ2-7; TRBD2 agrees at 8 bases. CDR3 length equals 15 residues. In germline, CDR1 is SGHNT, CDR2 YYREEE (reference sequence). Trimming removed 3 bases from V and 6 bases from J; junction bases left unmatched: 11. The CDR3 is CASSSLSGGPSEQYF. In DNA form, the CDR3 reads TGTGCCAGCAGCTCCCTTTCGGGAGGGCCCAGCGAGCAGTACTTC.

The CDR3 here is CASSLDWSPGSDGYTF. The CDR3, as DNA: TGTGCCAGCAGTTTGGATTGGAGCCCCGGGTCAGATGGCTACACCTTC. The chain is built from TRBV28 and TRBJ1-2; D is unresolved. CDR1 and CDR2 from the germline V gene are MDHEN and SYDVKM. The CDR3 runs to 16 residues. Deletions cut 3 bases from V and 6 bases from J, with 20 bases between.